This T cell receptor (beta chain) was recovered during a study of cytomegalovirus exposure and HLA in healthy donors. Looking at the study overall: A previous analysis identified 95 million to 140 million unique TCR beta sequences derived from about 180 million T cells.

Healthy bone marrow donors formed the donor group. On this clone: Its antigen is not identified.

General observations from the study: Later, an analysis found that common viral pathogens appeared to be linked with several of the most significant clusters. Prediction of most subjects' HLA-A and HLA-B alleles by TCR beta sequences was reportedly accurate.

PCR employed 60 Vbeta and 13 Jbeta primers. Clones were read by immunoSEQ multiplex PCR, and TCRdb kept only the in-frame ones, dropping some. Among over 150,000 clones listed, 70% to 80% were seen once. The germline gives CDR1 SGHAT, CDR2 FQNNGV. The CDR3 consists of 14 residues. The J segment lost 7 bases and the V segment lost 5 bases, leaving 11 bases of the junction unmatched. The rearrangement joins TRBV11-2 to TRBJ2-7, with 7 bases that match TRBD1. The origin of this receptor is a woman in her twenties or thirties in good health and CMV-seropositive. The sample consisted of PBMCs. CDR3 in DNA: TGTGCCAGCAGCCCGAGCGGTCCAGGGGGAGAGCAGTACTTC. Translation gives CASSPSGPGGEQYF. The full variable domain, with the rest looked up from reference TRBV11-2 and TRBJ2-7, is EAGVAQSPRYKIIEKRQSVAFWCNPISGHATLYWYQQILGQGPKLLIQFQNNGVVDDSQLPKDRFSAERLKGVDSTLKIQPAKLEDSAVYLCASSPSGPGGEQYFGPGTRLTVT.